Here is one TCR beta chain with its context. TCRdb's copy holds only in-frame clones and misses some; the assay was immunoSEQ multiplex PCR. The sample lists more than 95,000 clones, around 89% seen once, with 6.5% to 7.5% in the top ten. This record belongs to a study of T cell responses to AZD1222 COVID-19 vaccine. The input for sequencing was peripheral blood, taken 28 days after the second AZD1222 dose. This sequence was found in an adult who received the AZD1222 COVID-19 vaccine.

This CDR3 reads CASSYGQGVDTQYF. Here the CDR3 DNA reads TGTGCCAGCAGTTACGGACAGGGGGTAGATACGCAGTATTTT. V usage is TRBV6-5 and J usage is TRBJ2-3, with TRBD1 matching over 10 bases. Trimming at V came to 2 bases and at J to 5 bases, leaving 1 base not matched to a gene. CDR1 MNHEY and CDR2 SVGAGI come from the germline V gene. This CDR3 comprises 14 residues.